This TCR beta chain was sequenced in a study of Graves' ophthalmopathy and Graves' hyperthyroidism. Investigators amplified TCR beta CDR3 regions from RNA transcripts. In the first round, RT-PCR was carried out with HTBI primers, and a multiplex PCR formed the second round. TCRdb re-called the multiplex PCR reads through MiXCR, storing one row per CDR3 protein. The sample contains roughly 230,000 distinct CDR3 sequences, 20% to 25% of which appear only once. This clonotype has just a few counts. A read error may account for a junction end that differs from germline. The source of this sequence is a woman between 50 and 59 years old with Graves' ophthalmopathy. The sequenced material came from peripheral blood.

The CDR3 nucleotides are TGTGCCAGCAGCTTCGACTCCGTTAATTCACCCCTCTACTTT. This gives the protein CASSFDSVNSPLYF. The rearrangement links TRBV7-9 to TRBJ1-6; D is ambiguous. There are 14 residues in the CDR3. Germline assignment: CDR1 SEHNR and CDR2 FQNEAQ (reference sequence). Combining the CDR3 with reference TRBV7-9 and TRBJ1-6 gives the whole variable domain DTGVSQNPRHKITKRGQNVTFRCDPISEHNRLYWYRQTLGQGPEFLTYFQNEAQLEKSRLLSDRFSAERPKGSFSTLEIQRTEQGDSAMYLCASSFDSVNSPLYFGNGTRLTVT.